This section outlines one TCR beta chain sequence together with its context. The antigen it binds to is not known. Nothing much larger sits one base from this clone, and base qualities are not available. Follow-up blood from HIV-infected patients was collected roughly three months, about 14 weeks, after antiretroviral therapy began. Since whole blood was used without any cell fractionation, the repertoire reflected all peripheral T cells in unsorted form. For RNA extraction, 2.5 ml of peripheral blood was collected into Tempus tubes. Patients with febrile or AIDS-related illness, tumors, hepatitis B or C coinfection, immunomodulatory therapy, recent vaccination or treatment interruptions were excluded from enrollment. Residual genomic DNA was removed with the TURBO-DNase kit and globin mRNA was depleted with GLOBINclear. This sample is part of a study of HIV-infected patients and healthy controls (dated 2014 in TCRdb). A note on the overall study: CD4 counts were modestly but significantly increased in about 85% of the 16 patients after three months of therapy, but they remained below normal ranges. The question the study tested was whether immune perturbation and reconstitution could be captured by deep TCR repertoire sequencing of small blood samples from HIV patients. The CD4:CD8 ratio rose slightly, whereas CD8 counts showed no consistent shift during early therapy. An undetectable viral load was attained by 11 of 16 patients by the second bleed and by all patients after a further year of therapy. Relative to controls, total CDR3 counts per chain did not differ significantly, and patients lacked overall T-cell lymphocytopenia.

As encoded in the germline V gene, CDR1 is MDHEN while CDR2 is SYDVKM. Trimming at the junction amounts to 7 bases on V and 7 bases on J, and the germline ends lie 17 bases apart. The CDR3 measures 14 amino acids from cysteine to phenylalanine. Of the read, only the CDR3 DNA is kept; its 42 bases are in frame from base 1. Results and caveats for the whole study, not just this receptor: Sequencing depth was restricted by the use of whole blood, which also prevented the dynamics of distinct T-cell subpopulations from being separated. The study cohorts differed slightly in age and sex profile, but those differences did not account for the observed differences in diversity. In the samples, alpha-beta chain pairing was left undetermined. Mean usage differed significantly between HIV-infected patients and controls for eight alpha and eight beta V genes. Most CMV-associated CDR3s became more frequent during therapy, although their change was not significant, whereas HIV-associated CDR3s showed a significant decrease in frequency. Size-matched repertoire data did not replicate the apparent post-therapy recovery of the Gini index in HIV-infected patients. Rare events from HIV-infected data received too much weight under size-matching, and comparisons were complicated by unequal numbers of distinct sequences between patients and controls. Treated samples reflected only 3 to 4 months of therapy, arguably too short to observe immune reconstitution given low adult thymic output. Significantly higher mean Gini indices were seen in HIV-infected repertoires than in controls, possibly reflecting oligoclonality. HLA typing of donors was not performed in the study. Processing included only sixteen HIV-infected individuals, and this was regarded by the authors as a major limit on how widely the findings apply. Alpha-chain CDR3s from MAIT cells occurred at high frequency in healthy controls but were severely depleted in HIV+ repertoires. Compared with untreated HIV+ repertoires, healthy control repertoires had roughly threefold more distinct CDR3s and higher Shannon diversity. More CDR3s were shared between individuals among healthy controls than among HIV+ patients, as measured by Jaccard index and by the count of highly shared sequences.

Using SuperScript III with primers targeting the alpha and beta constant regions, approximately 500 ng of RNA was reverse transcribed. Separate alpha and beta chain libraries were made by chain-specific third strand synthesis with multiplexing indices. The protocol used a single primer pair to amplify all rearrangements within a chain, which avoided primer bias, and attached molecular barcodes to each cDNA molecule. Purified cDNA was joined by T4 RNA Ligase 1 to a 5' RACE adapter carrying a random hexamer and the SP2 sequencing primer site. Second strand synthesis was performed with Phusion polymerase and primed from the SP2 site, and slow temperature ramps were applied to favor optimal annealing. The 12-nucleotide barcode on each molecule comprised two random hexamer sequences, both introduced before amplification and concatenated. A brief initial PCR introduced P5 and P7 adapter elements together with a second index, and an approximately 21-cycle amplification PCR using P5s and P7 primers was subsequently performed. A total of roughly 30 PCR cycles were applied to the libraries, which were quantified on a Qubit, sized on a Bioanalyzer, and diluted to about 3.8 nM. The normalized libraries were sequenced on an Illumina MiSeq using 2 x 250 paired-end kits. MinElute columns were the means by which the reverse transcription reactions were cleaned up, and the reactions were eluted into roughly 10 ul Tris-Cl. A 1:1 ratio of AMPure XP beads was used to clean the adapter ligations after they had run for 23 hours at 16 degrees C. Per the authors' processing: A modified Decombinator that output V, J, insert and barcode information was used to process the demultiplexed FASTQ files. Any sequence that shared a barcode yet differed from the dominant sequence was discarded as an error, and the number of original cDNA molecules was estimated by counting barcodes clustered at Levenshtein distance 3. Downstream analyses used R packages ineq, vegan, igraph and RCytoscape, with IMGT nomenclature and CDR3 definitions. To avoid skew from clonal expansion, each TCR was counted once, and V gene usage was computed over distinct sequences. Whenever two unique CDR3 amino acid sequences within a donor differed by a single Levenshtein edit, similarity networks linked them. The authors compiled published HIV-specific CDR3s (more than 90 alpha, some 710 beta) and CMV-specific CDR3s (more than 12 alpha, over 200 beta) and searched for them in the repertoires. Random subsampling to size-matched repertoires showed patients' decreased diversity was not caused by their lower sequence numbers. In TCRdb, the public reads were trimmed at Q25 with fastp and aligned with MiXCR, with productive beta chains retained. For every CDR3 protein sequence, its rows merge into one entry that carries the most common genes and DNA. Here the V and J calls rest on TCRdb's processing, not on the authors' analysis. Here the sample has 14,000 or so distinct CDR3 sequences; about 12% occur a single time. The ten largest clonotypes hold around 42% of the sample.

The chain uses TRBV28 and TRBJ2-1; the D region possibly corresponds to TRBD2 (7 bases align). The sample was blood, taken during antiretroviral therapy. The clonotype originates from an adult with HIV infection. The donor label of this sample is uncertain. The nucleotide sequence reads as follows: TGTGCCAGCATCTTACGGGGGGCGCGAAATGAGCAGTTCTTC. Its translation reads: CASILRGARNEQFF.